One and the same sample provided the 28 T cell receptor beta chains below, sequenced in a study of neurological immune-mediated disorders. TCRdb independently ran MiXCR on the 5' RACE reads; one entry per CDR3 protein. Among tens of thousands of distinct CDR3 sequences listed, around 15% were seen once. The time point here: longitudinal time-point 1 (baseline). Sequenced material: PBMCs. The receptors were gathered from a female donor with HTLV-1-associated myelopathy (HAM/TSP).

At least ten counts were recorded for this clonotype. V gene TRBV9 combines with J gene TRBJ1-2; D gene uncertain. The CDR3 sequence is 11 residues long. Deletions cut 0 bases from V and 7 bases from J, with 4 bases between. Germline V gene lookup returns CDR1 SGDLS and CDR2 YYNGEE. The CDR3 is CASSVAGGYTF. In nucleotides, the CDR3 is TGTGCCAGCAGCGTAGCGGGTGGCTACACCTTC.

In regard to this clonotype: This clone may be a read error of a much larger clone one base away. The conserved phenylalanine or tryptophan normally closing the CDR3 is absent here, so this likely arose from a read error. This chain links TRBV12-3 or TRBV12-4 with TRBJ2-1; TRBD2 is a possible D gene (6 bases). V was trimmed by 7 bases and J by 8 bases, leaving 24 bases between them. This CDR3 contains 16 residues. CDR3: CASTSLSGGLSDEQFL. CDR3 nucleotide sequence: TGTGCCAGCACCTCCCTAAGTGGGGGGTTAAGCGATGAGCAGTTCCTC.

The gene calls are TRBV4-1 and TRBJ2-7; no clear D. V was shortened by 0 bases and J by 1 base, with 10 bases between the two germline ends. Germline-derived CDR1 and CDR2 are MGHRA and YSYEKL. This CDR3 contains 15 residues. The CDR3 sequence: CASSQDQSGSYEQYF. CDR3 sequence (DNA): TGCGCCAGCAGCCAAGATCAATCCGGTTCCTACGAGCAGTACTTC.

This clonotype came up many times. The chain is built from TRBV28 and TRBJ2-1; 7 nucleotides line up with TRBD1. This CDR3 comprises 14 residues. Germline CDR1 MDHEN, CDR2 SYDVKM. Losses at the gene ends were 3 bases for V and 8 bases for J; bases not matched to a gene: 7. DNA of the CDR3: TGTGCCAGCAGTTTTATTGGGACAGTGCATGAGCAGTTCTTC. Its translation is CASSFIGTVHEQFF.

This clonotype was recorded at least ten times. The chain combines TRBV9 with TRBJ2-3; perhaps TRBD2 as D (5 bases). The CDR3 loop spans 15 amino acids. Trimming removed 2 bases from V and 5 bases from J, with 15 bases in between. In germline, CDR1 is SGDLS, CDR2 YYNGEE. CDR3 sequence reads: CASSVMGDWGDTQYF. The DNA of the CDR3 is TGTGCCAGCAGCGTCATGGGAGACTGGGGAGATACGCAGTATTTT.

DNA for the CDR3: TGTGCCAGCAGCGGAGGACTAGCGATGTACAATGAGCAGTTCTTC. This encodes CASSGGLAMYNEQFF. The V call is TRBV7-6, the J call TRBJ2-1; 9 bases align to TRBD2. This CDR3 has 15 amino acids. With V trimmed by 5 bases and J by 4 bases, 6 bases remained unmatched. Germline-derived CDR1 and CDR2 are SGHVS and FNYEAQ.

In its sample, this clonotype was seen many times. J is TRBJ2-5 and V is TRBV28; D ambiguous. The V end lost 4 bases, the J end lost 6 bases, and 9 bases lay between the germline ends. The CDR3 is 12 residues long. The V gene's germline CDR1 is MDHEN and CDR2 SYDVKM. CDR3 DNA: TGTGCCAGCAGTTCCCGCTCGAAGACCCAGTACTTC. It encodes CASSSRSKTQYF.

This clonotype was seen at least ten times. V gene TRBV12-3 or TRBV12-4 combines with J gene TRBJ1-2, with 7 bases lining up with TRBD1. The junction had 15 bases not matched to a gene; V was cut back by 6 bases and J by 8 bases. The CDR3 has 15 residues. The CDR3 DNA follows: TGTGCCAGCAGACGCAGACAGGGCCCTCTCGGGGGCTACACCTTC. This sequence encodes CASRRRQGPLGGYTF.

There are many counts of this clonotype. The chain is built from TRBV20-1 and TRBJ1-1; D unresolved. V lost 5 bases and J 1 base, leaving 11 bases between the germline ends. CDR3 length: 13 amino acids. Germline CDR1 reads DFQATT; CDR2 reads SNEGSKA (reference sequence). CDR3: CSAPRTGNTEAFF. In DNA form, the CDR3 reads TGCAGTGCTCCCCGGACGGGGAACACTGAAGCTTTCTTT.

The V call is TRBV6-5, the J call TRBJ2-1; D is possibly TRBD1 or TRBD2 (6 bases each). Trimming left V 0 bases short and J 6 bases short, with 9 bases between. This CDR3 is built from 14 residues. Looked up from germline, CDR1 is MNHEY and CDR2 is SVGAGI. CDR3 in amino acids: CASSYSRGLNEQFF. CDR3 sequence (DNA): TGTGCCAGCAGTTACTCCCGGGGGCTCAATGAGCAGTTCTTC.

This clonotype came up many times. The rearrangement joins TRBV20-1 to TRBJ2-3; 8 bases align to TRBD2. V lost 3 bases, J lost 4 bases, and 3 bases stayed unmatched. The V gene's germline CDR1 is DFQATT and CDR2 SNEGSKA (reference sequence). The CDR3 extends over 13 amino acids. CDR3 nucleotide sequence: TGCAGTGCTAGCGGGGGGGCCCCAGATACGCAGTATTTT. It yields the protein CSASGGAPDTQYF.

This clonotype was picked up many times. The rearrangement joins TRBV20-1 to TRBJ2-1, with 10 nucleotides matching TRBD1. J gave up 4 bases and V 5 bases, and 5 bases lay outside the gene matches. The CDR3 totals 14 residues. The germline V gene has CDR1 DFQATT and CDR2 SNEGSKA (reference sequence). The CDR3 sequence: CSASRDRGYNEQFF. DNA of the CDR3: TGCAGTGCTTCCCGGGACAGGGGATACAATGAGCAGTTCTTC.

This clonotype appeared many times. The chain recombines TRBV29-1 with TRBJ2-3, with 8 bases matching TRBD2. From germline, CDR1 is SQVTM and CDR2 ANQGSEA. Unmatched junction bases numbered 1, after V lost 5 bases and J lost 0 bases. The CDR3 extends over 13 amino acids. DNA of the CDR3: TGCAGCGTTCGGGGGGGGAGCACAGATACGCAGTATTTT. Its translation is CSVRGGSTDTQYF.

This clonotype is categorized as medium-sized. J is TRBJ2-5 and V is TRBV5-1, with D unresolved. The germline V gene encodes CDR1 SGHRS and CDR2 YFSETQ. V was clipped by 1 base and J by 2 bases, with 3 bases between them. The CDR3 length is 12 residues. The CDR3 reads CASSLTQETQYF. The DNA for the CDR3 is TGCGCCAGCAGCTTGACGCAAGAGACCCAGTACTTC.

This clonotype was seen repeatedly, ten times or more. The J gene is TRBJ2-3, the V gene TRBV10-3, with TRBD1 identical over 10 bases. The CDR3 contains 14 residues. V dropped 6 bases and J dropped 1; count of bases not matched to a gene: 1. CDR1 ENHRY and CDR2 SYGVKD come from the germline V gene. CDR3 sequence: CAISGTGGTDTQYF. As DNA, the CDR3 is TGTGCCATCAGCGGGACAGGGGGCACAGATACGCAGTATTTT.

J is TRBJ2-7 and V is TRBV5-1; perhaps TRBD2 as D (7 bases). CDR1 and CDR2 (germline): SGHRS, YFSETQ. The CDR3 sequence is 17 residues long. Trimming removed 3 bases at V and 6 bases at J, with 25 bases between. The CDR3 region is CASSSPRGGGRSGEQYF. The CDR3 DNA sequence: TGCGCCAGCAGCTCCCCAAGGGGCGGGGGCCGATCGGGCGAGCAGTACTTC.

In its sample, this clonotype was seen many times. The chain recombines TRBV5-1 with TRBJ1-1; tentatively, D is TRBD1 (5 bases). Trimming left V 6 bases short and J 5 bases short, with 11 bases between. This CDR3 has 12 residues. The germline V gene has CDR1 SGHRS and CDR2 YFSETQ. The CDR3 nucleotides read TGCGCCAGCATTGGACATGGAACTGAAGCTTTCTTT. Protein: CASIGHGTEAFF.

This clonotype was counted many times. The V and J genes are TRBV4-1 and TRBJ2-7, with D possibly matching TRBD1 (6 bases). V shed 4 bases and J shed 2 bases, with 18 bases lying between them. Germline-derived CDR1 and CDR2 are MGHRA and YSYEKL. CDR3 size: 16 residues. The CDR3 sequence: CASSLQPGRGTYEQYF. DNA of the CDR3: TGCGCCAGCAGCCTCCAGCCAGGCAGGGGTACCTACGAGCAGTACTTC.

Many counts were recorded for this clonotype. The CDR3 region is CAISESRPGGWNEQFF. In nucleotides, the CDR3 is TGTGCCATCAGTGAATCGCGGCCCGGTGGGTGGAATGAGCAGTTCTTC. This chain joins TRBV10-3 and TRBJ2-1; D ambiguous. The CDR3 runs 16 residues. V was trimmed by 3 bases and J by 7 bases, leaving 19 bases between them. Germline CDR1 ENHRY, CDR2 SYGVKD.

The table lists this clonotype with many counts. V and J are TRBV20-1 and TRBJ2-7; D gene uncertain. CDR3 length: 13 residues. Germline CDR1 and CDR2: DFQATT and SNEGSKA (reference sequence). V was clipped by 5 bases and J by 1 base, with 12 bases between them. The CDR3 DNA sequence: TGCAGTGCTCCTGACCCAGAATCCTACGAGCAGTACTTC. Protein sequence: CSAPDPESYEQYF.

V and J are TRBV27 and TRBJ1-5, with 8 bases matching TRBD1. The CDR3 covers 14 residues. J lost 8 bases, V lost 6 bases, and 9 bases had no gene match. Germline lookup yields CDR1 MNHEY and CDR2 SMNVEV (reference sequence). CDR3 in DNA: TGTGCCAGCAGCCGACAGGGGTTGGGGGAGCCCCAGCATTTT. It codes for CASSRQGLGEPQHF.

The genes are TRBV5-1 and TRBJ1-6, with D perhaps TRBD1 (6 bases). V lost 0 bases to trimming and J lost 13 bases, with 14 bases between them. This CDR3 spans 14 amino acids. Germline V gene data show CDR1 as SGHRS and CDR2 as YFSETQ. CDR3 nucleotide sequence: TGCGCCAGCAGCTTGGGGTACAGGGAACCGCCCCTCCACTTT. Translated, it gives CASSLGYREPPLHF.

In this sample, this clonotype turned up a few times. The CDR3 DNA sequence: TGTGCCAGCAGTTCAGGGGAGCGGGACCTAGTAGGCACCGGGGAGCTGTTTTTT. Residues: CASSSGERDLVGTGELFF. V gene TRBV12-3 or TRBV12-4 combines with J gene TRBJ2-2, with D perhaps matching TRBD2 (7 bases). Trimming took 4 bases from V and 4 from J, leaving 22 bases between them. This CDR3 has 18 residues.

This clonotype was counted ten times or more. V and J are TRBV5-1 and TRBJ2-6, with 7 bases lining up with TRBD1. This CDR3 has 17 amino acids. The ends lost 3 bases at V and 0 bases at J; junction bases unmatched: 6. CDR1 and CDR2 from the germline V gene are SGHRS and YFSETQ. This CDR3 reads CASSSQGTASGANVLTF. The CDR3, as DNA: TGCGCCAGCAGCTCCCAGGGGACAGCCTCTGGGGCCAACGTCCTGACTTTC.

This clonotype was counted at least ten times. J is TRBJ2-5 and V is TRBV28; D is ambiguous. The CDR3 has 12 residues. Germline CDR1 is MDHEN and CDR2 is SYDVKM. Trimming removed 4 bases from V and 5 bases from J, with 8 bases in between. The CDR3 DNA reads TGTGCCAGCAGTTCGCGGATGGAGACCCAGTACTTC. This encodes CASSSRMETQYF.

The chain couples TRBV5-6 to TRBJ2-2, with D perhaps matching TRBD1 (6 bases). Germline V gene lookup returns CDR1 SGHDT and CDR2 YYEEEE. V lost 0 bases, J lost 0 bases, and 9 bases lay in between. The CDR3 length is 16 residues. The CDR3 is CASSLAGQSNTGELFF. In DNA form, the CDR3 reads TGTGCCAGCAGCTTGGCTGGACAGTCGAACACCGGGGAGCTGTTTTTT.

The chain links TRBV14 to TRBJ2-7; no firm D call. The CDR3 is 14 amino acids. Trimming pared 0 bases from V and 1 base from J, leaving 7 bases between. CDR1 and CDR2 (germline): SGHDN, FVKESK. CDR3 bases: TGTGCCAGCAGCCAAGACGTAGGTTCCTACGAGCAGTACTTC. Its protein is CASSQDVGSYEQYF. The entire variable domain, with the rest obtained from reference TRBV14 and TRBJ2-7, is as follows: EAGVTQFPSHSVIEKGQTVTLRCDPISGHDNLYWYRRVMGKEIKFLLHFVKESKQDESGMPNNRFLAERTGGTYSTLKVQPAELEDSGVYFCASSQDVGSYEQYFGPGTRLTVT.

This clonotype was counted ten times or more. J is TRBJ2-2 and V is TRBV4-2; no definite D call. The CDR3 consists of 15 residues. V was pared by 3 bases and J by 1 base, with 9 bases between. In germline, CDR1 is LGHNA, CDR2 YNFKEQ. The CDR3, as DNA: TGTGCCAGCAGCCACTGGCGGCAGAACACCGGGGAGCTGTTTTTT. Protein: CASSHWRQNTGELFF.